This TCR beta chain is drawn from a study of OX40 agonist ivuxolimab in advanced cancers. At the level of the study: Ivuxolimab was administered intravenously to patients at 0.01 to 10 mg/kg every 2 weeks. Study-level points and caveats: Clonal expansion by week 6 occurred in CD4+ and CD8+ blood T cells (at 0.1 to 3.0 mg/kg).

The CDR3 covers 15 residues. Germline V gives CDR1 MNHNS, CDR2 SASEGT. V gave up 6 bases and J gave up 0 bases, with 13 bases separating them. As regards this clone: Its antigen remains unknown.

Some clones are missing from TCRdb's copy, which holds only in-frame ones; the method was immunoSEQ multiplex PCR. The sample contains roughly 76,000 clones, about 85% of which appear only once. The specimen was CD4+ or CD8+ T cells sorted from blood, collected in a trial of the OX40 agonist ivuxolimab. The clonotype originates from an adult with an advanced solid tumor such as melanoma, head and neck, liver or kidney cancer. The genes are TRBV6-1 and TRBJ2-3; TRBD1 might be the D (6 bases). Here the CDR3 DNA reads TGTGCCAGCAGACGACAGGACTTGAGCACAGATACGCAGTATTTT. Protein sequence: CASRRQDLSTDTQYF.